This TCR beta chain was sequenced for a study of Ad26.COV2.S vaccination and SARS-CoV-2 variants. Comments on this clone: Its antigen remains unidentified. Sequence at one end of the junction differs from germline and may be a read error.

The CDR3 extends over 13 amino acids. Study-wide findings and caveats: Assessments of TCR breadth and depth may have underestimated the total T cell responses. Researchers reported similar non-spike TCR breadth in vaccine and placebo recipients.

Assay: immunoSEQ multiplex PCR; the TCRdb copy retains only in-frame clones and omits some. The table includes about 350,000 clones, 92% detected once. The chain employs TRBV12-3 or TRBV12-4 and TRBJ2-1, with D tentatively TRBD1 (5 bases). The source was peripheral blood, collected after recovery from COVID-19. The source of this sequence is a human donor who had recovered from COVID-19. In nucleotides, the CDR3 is TGTGCCAGCAATAAGGGGCGGTACACTGAGCAGTTCTTC. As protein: CASNKGRYTEQFF.